This T cell receptor beta chain came from a study of blood T cell repertoires in COVID-19. TCRdb's copy holds only in-frame clones and misses some; the assay was immunoSEQ multiplex PCR. Counted here are approximately 350,000 clones, more than 85% occurring once; the ten biggest clones make up roughly 3%. Cohorts were based on clinical histories the participants reported. Trimming shortened V by 2 bases and J by 1 base, and 8 bases separated the two germline ends. Germline CDR1 reads MNHNS; CDR2 reads SASEGT. The CDR3 extends over 14 amino acids. This clone was counted a single time. Sequenced input: PBMCs or T cells enriched from blood (not recorded which). This clonotype was sampled from a woman aged 25 to 39 who had recovered from COVID-19. The chain is built from TRBV6-1 and TRBJ2-5; TRBD2 is a possible D gene (6 bases). The CDR3 DNA reads TGTGCCAGCAGTGAACAACTAGCCCAAGAGACCCAGTACTTC. Residues: CASSEQLAQETQYF.